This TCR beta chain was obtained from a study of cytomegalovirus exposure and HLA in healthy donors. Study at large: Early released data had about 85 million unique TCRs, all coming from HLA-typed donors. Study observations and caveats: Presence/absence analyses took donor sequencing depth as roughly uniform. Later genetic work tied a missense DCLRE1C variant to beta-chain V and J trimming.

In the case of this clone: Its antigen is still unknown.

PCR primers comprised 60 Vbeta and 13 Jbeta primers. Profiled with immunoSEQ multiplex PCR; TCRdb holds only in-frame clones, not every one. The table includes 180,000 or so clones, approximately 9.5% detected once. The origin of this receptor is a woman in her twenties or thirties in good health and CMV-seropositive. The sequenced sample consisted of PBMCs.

In DNA form, the CDR3 reads TGCGCCAGCAGCTTGGGGACTAGCGGGAGTTTATCGAAGACCCAGTACTTC. Translated, it gives CASSLGTSGSLSKTQYF. V and J are TRBV5-1 and TRBJ2-5; 13 nucleotides line up with TRBD2. There are 17 residues in the CDR3. Germline V gives CDR1 SGHRS, CDR2 YFSETQ. Trimming at V came to 0 bases and at J to 6 bases, leaving 8 bases not matched to a gene.